Below are 13 T cell receptor beta chains sequenced from a single sample in a study of blood T cells in healthy people across ages. For the second PCR, which ran for about 6 to 12 cycles, a sample-barcoded 5' primer and a J-beta primer mix were used. Each CDR3 protein gets one entry after TCRdb re-called the 5' RACE reads with MiXCR. In the table there are about 640,000 distinct CDR3 sequences, 58% of which are singletons. Sequencing used blood. Every receptor here comes from a man aged 60 to 75 in good health.

V usage is TRBV3-1 and J usage is TRBJ2-1; 12 bases fit TRBD2. The CDR3 has 14 amino acids. The V segment lost 5 bases and the J segment 12 bases; nucleotides outside the gene matches: 8. CDR1 is LGHDT and CDR2 is YNNKEL in the germline V gene (reference sequence). DNA of the CDR3: TGTGCCAGCAGCTCAGAACTAGCGGGGGGCCGGCAGTTCTTC. It is translated as CASSSELAGGRQFF.

A few counts support this clonotype. The V gene is TRBV14, the J gene TRBJ2-5, with D hard to call. The germline gives CDR1 SGHDN, CDR2 FVKESK. Trimming left V 3 bases short and J 2 bases short, with 10 bases between. The CDR3 consists of 14 residues. The CDR3 loop is CASSHRPGQETQYF. The CDR3 bases are TGTGCCAGCAGCCATCGCCCGGGTCAAGAGACCCAGTACTTC.

CDR3 DNA: TGCGCCAGCAGAAACGCCGGGACAGGGGGACAAGAGACCCAGTACTTC. It specifies CASRNAGTGGQETQYF. The gene calls are TRBV5-1 and TRBJ2-5; TRBD1 matches at 11 bases. V lost 5 bases and J lost 2; bases outside the gene matches: 8. The length of the CDR3 is 16 residues. Germline values: CDR1 SGHRS, CDR2 YFSETQ.

V usage is TRBV5-6 and J usage is TRBJ2-6; 7 positions match TRBD1. From germline, CDR1 is SGHDT and CDR2 YYEEEE. This CDR3 is 19 amino acids long. V trimming: 4 bases; J trimming: 1 base; junction bases outside the gene matches: 14. Written as DNA, the CDR3 is TGTGCCAGCAGCAGAGGACAGGCCGCGTTTACATCTGGGGCCAACGTCCTGACTTTC. It is translated as CASSRGQAAFTSGANVLTF.

This clonotype was picked up one time. The rearrangement uses TRBV29-1 and TRBJ2-7; the D gene could be TRBD1 or TRBD2 (5 bases each). V gave up 6 bases and J gave up 3 bases, with 12 bases separating them. The CDR3 length is 12 residues. The germline CDR1 and CDR2 sequences are SQVTM and ANQGSEA. CDR3 sequence reads: CSVRGTLYEQYF. For the CDR3, the DNA is TGCAGCGTGCGAGGGACCCTCTACGAGCAGTACTTC.

The rearrangement uses TRBV12-3 or TRBV12-4 and TRBJ2-5; D is perhaps TRBD1 or TRBD2 (5 bases each). This CDR3 contains 16 residues. V was clipped by 6 bases and J by 4 bases, with 21 bases between them. The CDR3 bases are TGTGCCAGCAGCCCCCAGGGACCTACCACCGGAGAGACCCAGTACTTC. Translated: CASSPQGPTTGETQYF.

The rearrangement links TRBV7-9 to TRBJ2-1; D gene uncertain. V was clipped by 7 bases and J by 0 bases, with 13 bases between them. The germline V gene has CDR1 SEHNR and CDR2 FQNEAQ (reference sequence). The CDR3 sequence is 15 residues long. The CDR3 region has the DNA TGTGCCAGCATCCCCACTGTGAGCTCCTACAATGAGCAGTTCTTC. Its protein product is CASIPTVSSYNEQFF.

In this sample, this clonotype turned up many times. The J gene is TRBJ2-3, the V gene TRBV4-1; 8 bases are a match to TRBD1. Germline V gene lookup returns CDR1 MGHRA and CDR2 YSYEKL. J lost 6 bases, V lost 2 bases, and 1 base had no gene match. The CDR3 consists of 13 residues. The CDR3: CASSQPGGDTQYF. CDR3 DNA sequence: TGCGCCAGCAGCCAACCAGGGGGCGATACGCAGTATTTT.

This rearrangement joins TRBV7-8 to TRBJ2-4, with D possibly being TRBD2 (6 bases). Germline V gene sequence: CDR1 SGHVS, CDR2 FQNEAQ. V lost 5 bases, J lost 0 bases, and 14 bases lay in between. This CDR3 has 16 residues. The chain's CDR3 is CASSPRVAEAKNIQYF. The CDR3 region has the DNA TGTGCCAGCAGCCCCCGAGTAGCGGAAGCCAAAAACATTCAGTACTTC.

J is TRBJ2-5 and V is TRBV29-1, with 10 bases lining up with TRBD1. TRBJ2-4 matches the DNA end more closely, so the J call is doubtful. The CDR3 consists of 12 residues. Germline CDR1 and CDR2: SQVTM and ANQGSEA. The CDR3 bases are TGCAGCGTTGGGACAGGGGGGAACATTCAGTACTTC. Protein: CSVGTGGNIQYF.

The chain carries TRBV6-2 or TRBV6-3 and TRBJ2-7; D gene uncertain. Trimming shortened V by 7 bases and J by 5 bases, and 12 bases separated the two germline ends. The length of the CDR3 is 12 residues. Germline CDR1 is MNHEY and CDR2 is SVGEGT. CDR3 coding DNA: TGTGCCAGCAAGCCCCAGAACGACGAGCAGTACTTC. This encodes CASKPQNDEQYF.

The chain employs TRBV20-1 and TRBJ2-1; possibly TRBD2 for D (6 bases). The CDR3 has 16 residues. Germline V lookup: CDR1 DFQATT, CDR2 SNEGSKA (reference sequence). V lost 2 bases to trimming and J lost 4 bases, with 18 bases between them. The CDR3 spells CSARSGSAGVYNEQFF. For the CDR3, the DNA is TGCAGTGCTAGAAGCGGGTCGGCGGGCGTTTACAATGAGCAGTTCTTC.

V and J are TRBV19 and TRBJ2-7; 8 nucleotides agree with TRBD2. This CDR3 contains 15 residues. Trimming cost V 9 bases and J 3 bases; bases outside gene matches: 13. Germline V lookup: CDR1 LNHDA, CDR2 SQIVND (reference sequence). The DNA of the CDR3 is TGTGCCAGCAGTGCTAAGCGGGGGTCTATCTACGAGCAGTACTTC. It specifies CASSAKRGSIYEQYF.